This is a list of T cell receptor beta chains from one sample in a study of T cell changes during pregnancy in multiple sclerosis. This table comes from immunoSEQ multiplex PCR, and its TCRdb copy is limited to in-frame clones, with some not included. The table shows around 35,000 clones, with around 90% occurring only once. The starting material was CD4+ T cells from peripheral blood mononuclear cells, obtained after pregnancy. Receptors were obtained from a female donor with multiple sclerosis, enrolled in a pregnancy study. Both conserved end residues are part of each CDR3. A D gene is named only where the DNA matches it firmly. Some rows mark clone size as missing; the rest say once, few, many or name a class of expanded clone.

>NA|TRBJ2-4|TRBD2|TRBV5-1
CASSLADRAGSVGAGTKNIQYF
TGCGCCAGCAGCTTGGCGGATAGGGCAGGTTCAGTGGGAGCGGGGACCAAAAACATTCAGTACTTC
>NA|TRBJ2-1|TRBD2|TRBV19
CASSIDEWGLAGRSQFF
TGTGCCAGTAGTATAGATGAATGGGGACTAGCGGGACGCTCGCAGTTCTTC
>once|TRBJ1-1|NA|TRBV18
CASSPQQVNTEAFF
TGTGCCAGCTCACCACAGCAAGTGAACACTGAAGCTTTCTTT
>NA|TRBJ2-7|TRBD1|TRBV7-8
CASSADRGTYEQYF
TGTGCCAGCAGCGCCGACAGGGGAACCTACGAGCAGTACTTC
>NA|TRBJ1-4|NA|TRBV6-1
CASSEVWGLNEKLFF
TGTGCCAGCAGTGAAGTTTGGGGGCTTAATGAAAAACTGTTTTTT
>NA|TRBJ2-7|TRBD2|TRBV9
CASSLEAGDSYEQYF
TGTGCCAGCAGCCTCGAAGCGGGGGACTCCTACGAGCAGTACTTC
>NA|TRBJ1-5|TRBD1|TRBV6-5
CASSYGTERNQPQHF
TGTGCCAGCAGTTACGGGACAGAGAGGAATCAGCCCCAGCATTTT
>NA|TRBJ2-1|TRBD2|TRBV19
CASSSLAGGHNEQFF
TGTGCCAGTAGTTCCCTTGCGGGGGGCCATAATGAGCAGTTCTTC
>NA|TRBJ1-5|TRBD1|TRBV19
CASSRQGDQPQHF
TGTGCCAGTAGCCGACAGGGGGATCAGCCCCAGCATTTT
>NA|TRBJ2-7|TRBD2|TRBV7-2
CASSLAGGGYEQYF
TGTGCCAGCAGCTTAGCCGGGGGGGGGTACGAGCAGTACTTC
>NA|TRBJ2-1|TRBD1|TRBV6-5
CASSTTGGPYNEQFF
TGTGCCAGCAGTACCACAGGGGGCCCTTACAATGAGCAGTTCTTC
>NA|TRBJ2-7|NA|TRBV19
CASSQTGTPQQYF
TGTGCCAGTAGCCAGACCGGGACACCCCAGCAGTACTTC